The TCR beta chain under discussion was sequenced for a study of CD8 T cells in Susac syndrome. General study findings and limits: The study's TCR sequencing and HLA analysis drew on a certain number of individuals. That number was acknowledged as relatively small.

The germline CDR1 and CDR2 sequences are SGDLS and YYNGEE. The CDR3 runs to 21 residues. Trimming removed 3 bases from V and 2 bases from J; junction bases left unmatched: 22. An amount of RNA that ranged from roughly 0.45 to 1 ug was reverse transcribed with random hexamers. The TCR beta CDR3 was amplified by immunoSEQ multiplex PCR across 54 Vbeta, 13 Jbeta. Each CDR3 protein is one row after TCRdb ran MiXCR on the immunoSEQ multiplex PCR reads. The data show 100,000 to 150,000 distinct CDR3 sequences, 85% to 95% seen once. Blood CD8+ and CD4+ T cells underwent high-throughput TCR beta sequencing. CD8+ and CD4+ T cells were negatively isolated; TEMRA cells were FACS-enriched. This clonotype was recorded only once. Its target is not known.

The TCR originated in a human donor with multiple sclerosis. This chain uses TRBV9 with TRBJ2-3; 9 nucleotides line up with TRBD2. Source material: CD4+ T cells from PBMCs. The CDR3 nucleotides read TGTGCCAGCAGCGCTCGAGGGCTAGCGGGGATCGGAGTCGGTAACACAGATACGCAGTATTTT. Amino acid sequence: CASSARGLAGIGVGNTDTQYF.